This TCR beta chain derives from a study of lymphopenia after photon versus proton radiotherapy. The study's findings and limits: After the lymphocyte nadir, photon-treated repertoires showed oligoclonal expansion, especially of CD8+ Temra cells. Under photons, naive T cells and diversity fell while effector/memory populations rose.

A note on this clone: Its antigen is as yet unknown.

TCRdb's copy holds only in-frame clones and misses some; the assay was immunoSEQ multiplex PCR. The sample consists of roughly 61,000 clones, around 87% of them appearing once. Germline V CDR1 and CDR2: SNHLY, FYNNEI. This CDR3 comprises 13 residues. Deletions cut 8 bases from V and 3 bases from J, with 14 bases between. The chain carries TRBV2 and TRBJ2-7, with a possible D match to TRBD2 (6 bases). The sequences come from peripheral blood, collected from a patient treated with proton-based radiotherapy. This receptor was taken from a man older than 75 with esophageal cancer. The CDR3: CASETVGGYEQYF. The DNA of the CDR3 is TGTGCCAGCGAAACGGTGGGGGGCTACGAGCAGTACTTC.